The source of this T cell receptor (beta chain) is a study of blood T cell repertoires in COVID-19. Study-level information: From the United States, Italy and Spain came samples of acute and convalescent COVID-19. The analysed material was cDNA or gDNA that came from T cells, B-cell-depleted T cells, or PBMCs.

Points on this clone: At the DNA level, this CDR3 is encoded by other sequences in the same sample as well.

Study processing details: From reference gene primer amplification, estimates of nucleated cell counts were derived. Here immunoSEQ multiplex PCR was the method, and the copy in TCRdb shows in-frame clones only, minus some. V and J calls and clone size are copied from that table; D and trimming were computed from the DNA. This sample has approximately 300,000 clones, with more than 85% found just once. V shed 6 bases, J shed 1 base, and the junction held 0 bases outside the gene matches. Per germline, CDR1 SNHLY and CDR2 FYNNEI. The CDR3 is 14 residues long. The clonotype comes from a man aged 35-49 years with acute or convalescent COVID-19. V gene TRBV2 combines with J gene TRBJ1-5, with 10 bases lining up with TRBD1. The sequencing input was peripheral blood. CDR3 sequence: CASRDRGSNQPQHF. The CDR3 DNA follows: TGTGCCAGCAGGGACAGGGGGAGCAATCAGCCCCAGCATTTT.